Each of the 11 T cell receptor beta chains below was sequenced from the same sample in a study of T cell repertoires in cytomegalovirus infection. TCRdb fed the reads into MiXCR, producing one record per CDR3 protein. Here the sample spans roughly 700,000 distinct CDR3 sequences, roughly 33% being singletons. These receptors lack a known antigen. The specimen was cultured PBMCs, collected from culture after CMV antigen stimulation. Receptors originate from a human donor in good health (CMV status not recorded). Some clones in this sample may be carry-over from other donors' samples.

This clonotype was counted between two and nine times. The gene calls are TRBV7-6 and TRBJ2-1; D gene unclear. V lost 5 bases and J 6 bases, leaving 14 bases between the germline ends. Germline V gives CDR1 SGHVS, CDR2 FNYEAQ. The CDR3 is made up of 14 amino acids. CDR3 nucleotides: TGTGCCAGCAGCCCCCGGCAGGCCAGCAATGAGCAGTTCTTC. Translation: CASSPRQASNEQFF.

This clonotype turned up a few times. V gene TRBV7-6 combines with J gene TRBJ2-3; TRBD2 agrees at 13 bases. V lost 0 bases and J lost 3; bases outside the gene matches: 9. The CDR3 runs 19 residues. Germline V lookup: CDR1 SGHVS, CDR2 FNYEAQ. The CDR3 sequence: CASSLAPHGTSGTTDTQYF. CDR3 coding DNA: TGTGCCAGCAGCTTAGCACCCCATGGGACTAGCGGGACTACAGATACGCAGTATTTT.

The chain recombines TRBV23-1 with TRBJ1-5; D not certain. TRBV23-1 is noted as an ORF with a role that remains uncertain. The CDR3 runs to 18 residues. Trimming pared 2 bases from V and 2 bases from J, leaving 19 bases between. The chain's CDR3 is CASSQLYPLTHGNQPQHF. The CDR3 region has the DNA TGCGCCAGCAGTCAACTATACCCCCTCACCCATGGCAATCAGCCCCAGCATTTT.

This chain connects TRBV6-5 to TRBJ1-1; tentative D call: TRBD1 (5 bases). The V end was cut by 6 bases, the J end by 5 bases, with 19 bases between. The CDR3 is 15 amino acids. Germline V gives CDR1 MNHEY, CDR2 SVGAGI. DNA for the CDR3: TGTGCCAGCAGACCAGAGGAGGGGAGCGTTACTGAAGCTTTCTTT. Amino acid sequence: CASRPEEGSVTEAFF.

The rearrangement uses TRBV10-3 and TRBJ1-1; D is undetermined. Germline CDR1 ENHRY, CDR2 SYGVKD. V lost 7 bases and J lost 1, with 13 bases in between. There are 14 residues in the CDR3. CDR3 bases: TGTGCCATCAAGTCCCGGCCGCGGAACACTGAAGCTTTCTTT. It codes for CAIKSRPRNTEAFF.

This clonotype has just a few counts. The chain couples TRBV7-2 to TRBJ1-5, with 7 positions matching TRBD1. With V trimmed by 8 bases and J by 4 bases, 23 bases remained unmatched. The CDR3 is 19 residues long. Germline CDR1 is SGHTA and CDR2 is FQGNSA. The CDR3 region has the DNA TGTGCCAGCGATGAAGAATTCAGGGGGATTAGTCAATCAAATCAGCCCCAGCATTTT. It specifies CASDEEFRGISQSNQPQHF.

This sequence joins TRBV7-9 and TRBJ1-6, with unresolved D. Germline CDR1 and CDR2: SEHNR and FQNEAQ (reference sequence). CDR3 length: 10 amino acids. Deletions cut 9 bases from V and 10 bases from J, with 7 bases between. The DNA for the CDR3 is TGTGCCAGGTTCGGGTCACCCCTCCACTTT. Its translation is CARFGSPLHF.

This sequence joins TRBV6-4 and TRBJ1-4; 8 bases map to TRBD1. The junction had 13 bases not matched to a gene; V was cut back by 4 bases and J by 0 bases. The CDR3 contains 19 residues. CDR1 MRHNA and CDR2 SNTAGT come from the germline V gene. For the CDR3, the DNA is TGTGCCAGCAGTGCCCCGGGACAGGAAAGGGCCCCAACTAATGAAAAACTGTTTTTT. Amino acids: CASSAPGQERAPTNEKLFF.

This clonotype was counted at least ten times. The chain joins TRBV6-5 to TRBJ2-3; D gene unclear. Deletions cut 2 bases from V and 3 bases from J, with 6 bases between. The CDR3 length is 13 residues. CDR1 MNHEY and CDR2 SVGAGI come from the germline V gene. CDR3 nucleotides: TGTGCCAGCAGTTACCCCGGTACAGATACGCAGTATTTT. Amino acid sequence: CASSYPGTDTQYF.

The CDR3 is CSVVGGDYGNTIYF. In DNA, the CDR3 is TGCAGCGTGGTAGGGGGCGATTACGGAAACACCATATATTTT. The chain carries TRBV29-1 and TRBJ1-3; 7 bases fit TRBD1. Looked up from germline, CDR1 is SQVTM and CDR2 is ANQGSEA. J was trimmed by 4 bases and V by 6 bases; bases with no gene match: 9. CDR3 length: 14 residues.

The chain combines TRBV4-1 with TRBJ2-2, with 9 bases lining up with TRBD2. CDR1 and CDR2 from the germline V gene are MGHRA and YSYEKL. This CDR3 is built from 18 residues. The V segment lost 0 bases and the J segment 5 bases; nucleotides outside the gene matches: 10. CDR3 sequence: CASSQESTRGGWTGELFF. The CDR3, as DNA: TGCGCCAGCAGCCAAGAATCAACGCGGGGGGGGTGGACCGGGGAGCTGTTTTTT.